The next 16 T cell receptor beta chains were all read from a single sample in a study of blood T cell repertoires in COVID-19 (dated by TCRdb to the early 2020s). Libraries were made using the immunoSEQ multiplex PCR assay. The table comes from immuneACCESS by way of TCRdb, which keeps in-frame sequences with V and J called. Part of the clones is missing from these tables; in studies checked, under half for an unresolved V gene and the rest for unknown reasons. The sample profile shows roughly 250,000 clones; around 89% of them were found once. The ten most abundant clones make up 0.95% to 1.5% of the sample. Material for sequencing was PBMCs or T cells enriched from blood (not recorded which). These TCRs come from a woman between 40 and 55 years old with acute COVID-19.

The rearrangement joins TRBV7-9 to TRBJ2-2; the D gene is possibly TRBD1 (5 bases). The germline V and J ends were trimmed by 2 bases and 0 bases, with 13 bases remaining between them. CDR1 SEHNR and CDR2 FQNEAQ come from the germline V gene (reference sequence). This CDR3 is 17 amino acids long. For the CDR3, the DNA is TGTGCCAGCAGCTTACAGGGTCCTGTTACGAACACCGGGGAGCTGTTTTTT. Its translation is CASSLQGPVTNTGELFF.

This chain links TRBV7-3 with TRBJ2-7, with TRBD2 matching 11 bases. CDR3 length: 15 amino acids. In germline, CDR1 is SGHTA, CDR2 FQGTGA. Trimming took 2 bases from V and 2 from J; bases not matched to a gene: 2. The CDR3 coding sequence is TGTGCCAGCAGCTTAGGTAGCGGGAGGGCCTACGAGCAGTACTTC. Translation gives CASSLGSGRAYEQYF.

The chain combines TRBV6-5 with TRBJ1-4, with TRBD1 identical over 10 bases. J was trimmed by 7 bases and V by 4 bases; bases with no gene match: 6. The CDR3 extends over 15 amino acids. From germline, CDR1 is MNHEY and CDR2 SVGAGI. The CDR3 sequence is CASSSPGQGIEKLFF. The CDR3 region has the DNA TGTGCCAGCAGTTCCCCGGGACAGGGGATTGAAAAACTGTTTTTT.

The chain is built from TRBV5-1 and TRBJ2-5; a weak D match, TRBD2 (6 bases). CDR1 SGHRS and CDR2 YFSETQ come from the germline V gene. V lost 1 base and J 1 base, leaving 11 bases between the germline ends. This CDR3 has 15 amino acids. In DNA, the CDR3 is TGCGCCAGCAGCTTGTTTGGCGGGACCCAAGAGACCCAGTACTTC. Translated, it gives CASSLFGGTQETQYF. Variable domain in full (rest from reference TRBV5-1 and TRBJ2-5): KAGVTQTPRYLIKTRGQQVTLSCSPISGHRSVSWYQQTPGQGLQFLFEYFSETQRNKGNFPGRFSGRQFSNSRSEMNVSTLELGDSALYLCASSLFGGTQETQYFGPGTRLLVL.

This chain joins TRBV3-1 (or the pseudogene TRBV3-2) and TRBJ2-7; D gene uncertain. CDR1 is LGHDT, CDR2 YNNKEL, per germline (reference sequence). The V end was cut by 2 bases, the J end by 1 base, with 3 bases between. The CDR3 totals 12 residues. CDR3 protein: CASSQSSYEQYF. The CDR3, as DNA: TGTGCCAGCAGCCAATCATCCTACGAGCAGTACTTC.

The count of this clone is one. This chain uses TRBV4-3 with TRBJ1-5; 8 nucleotides align to TRBD1. CDR1 and CDR2 (germline): LGHNA, YSLEER. The CDR3 has 17 amino acids. V dropped 3 bases and J dropped 1; count of bases not matched to a gene: 8. The CDR3 loop reads CASSQDFRDRSNQPQHF. In DNA, the CDR3 is TGCGCCAGCAGCCAGGATTTCCGGGACAGGAGCAATCAGCCCCAGCATTTT.

This rearrangement joins TRBV25-1 to TRBJ1-4, with a tentative D call TRBD1 (5 bases). V shed 7 bases and J shed 7 bases, with 25 bases lying between them. CDR1 MGHDK and CDR2 SYGVNS come from the germline V gene. CDR3 length: 17 amino acids. The CDR3 DNA reads as TGTGCCAGCACCATAGGCGGGGGGAGTATTTCTGCTGAAAAACTGTTTTTT. Residues: CASTIGGGSISAEKLFF.

This chain connects TRBV19 to TRBJ1-4; TRBD1 matches at 10 bases. Losses at the gene ends were 7 bases for V and 4 bases for J; bases not matched to a gene: 3. Germline assignment: CDR1 LNHDA and CDR2 SQIVND (reference sequence). The CDR3 consists of 14 residues. The chain's CDR3 is CASTGDRGNEKLFF. The CDR3 DNA reads TGTGCCAGTACCGGGGACAGGGGTAATGAAAAACTGTTTTTT.

A few counts support this clone. This sequence joins TRBV7-6 and TRBJ1-4; D unclear. CDR3 length: 15 amino acids. Deletions cut 5 bases from V and 3 bases from J, with 13 bases between. Germline assignment: CDR1 SGHVS and CDR2 FNYEAQ. The CDR3 reads CASSATNSANEKLFF. The CDR3 coding sequence is TGTGCCAGCAGCGCCACGAACAGTGCTAATGAAAAACTGTTTTTT.

This clone was counted a few times. V usage is TRBV19 and J usage is TRBJ2-7, with 7 bases lining up with TRBD1. V trimming: 9 bases; J trimming: 0 bases; junction bases outside the gene matches: 11. The germline CDR1 and CDR2 sequences are LNHDA and SQIVND (reference sequence). The CDR3 spans 15 residues. The CDR3 DNA follows: TGTGCCAGCATGCCGACAGGGTTGAGCTCCTACGAGCAGTACTTC. The encoded protein is CASMPTGLSSYEQYF.

This clone was counted between two and nine times. V gene TRBV30 combines with J gene TRBJ2-2; 10 bases are shared with TRBD2. The CDR3 is made up of 15 amino acids. Trimming cost V 3 bases and J 4 bases; bases outside gene matches: 5. CDR1 and CDR2 from the germline V gene are GTSNPN and SVGIG (reference sequence). DNA for the CDR3: TGTGCCTGGAGACGAAGACTAGCGGGCACCGGGGAGCTGTTTTTT. It encodes CAWRRRLAGTGELFF.

The chain links TRBV28 to TRBJ2-7, with TRBD1 matching 9 bases. The CDR3 extends over 14 amino acids. The germline gives CDR1 MDHEN, CDR2 SYDVKM. Trimming took 5 bases from V and 4 from J; bases not matched to a gene: 6. CDR3 residues: CASSGGQGLYEQYV. The CDR3 DNA sequence: TGTGCCAGCAGTGGGGGACAGGGTTTATACGAGCAGTACGTC.

This chain joins TRBV28 and TRBJ2-3; TRBD2 matches 7 bases. CDR3 size: 15 residues. The germline CDR1 and CDR2 sequences are MDHEN and SYDVKM. Unmatched junction bases numbered 10, after V lost 8 bases and J lost 2 bases. In nucleotides, the CDR3 is TGTGCCAGCGGGAGGGCCTCAGTCCCCACAGATACGCAGTATTTT. Amino acid sequence: CASGRASVPTDTQYF. The entire variable domain, with the rest obtained from reference TRBV28 and TRBJ2-3, is as follows: DVKVTQSSRYLVKRTGEKVFLECVQDMDHENMFWYRQDPGLGLRLIYFSYDVKMKEKGDIPEGYSVSREKKERFSLILESASTNQTSMYLCASGRASVPTDTQYFGPGTRLTVL.

A few counts support this clone. V usage is TRBV5-1 and J usage is TRBJ1-1; 7 bases align to TRBD1. Germline CDR1 SGHRS, CDR2 YFSETQ. J lost 2 bases, V lost 1 base, and 8 bases had no gene match. The CDR3 is 16 amino acids. CDR3 region: CASSLNNRGYNTEAFF. The CDR3 DNA follows: TGCGCCAGCAGCTTGAATAACAGGGGTTATAACACTGAAGCTTTCTTT.

The gene calls are TRBV5-1 and TRBJ1-2, with 10 nucleotides matching TRBD1. The germline V gene encodes CDR1 SGHRS and CDR2 YFSETQ. V dropped 4 bases and J dropped 1; count of bases not matched to a gene: 4. The CDR3 consists of 15 residues. This CDR3 reads CASSQTGGSNYGYTF. In DNA form, the CDR3 reads TGCGCCAGCAGCCAGACAGGGGGCAGTAACTATGGCTACACCTTC.

The V call is TRBV2, the J call TRBJ1-3; D is undetermined. V shed 10 bases and J shed 0 bases, with 10 bases lying between them. This CDR3 has 13 residues. Looked up from germline, CDR1 is SNHLY and CDR2 is FYNNEI. The CDR3: CATVRDSGNTIYF. CDR3 bases: TGTGCCACCGTGAGGGACTCTGGAAACACCATATATTTT.